This T cell receptor beta chain is drawn from a study of cytomegalovirus exposure and HLA in healthy donors. On the study more broadly: The early release's HLA-typed donors yielded about 85 million unique TCRs.

Germline loops: CDR1 MNHEY, CDR2 SVGAGI. The CDR3 is 16 amino acids. V shed 2 bases and J shed 0 bases, with 13 bases lying between them. On this clone itself: Its specificity is not known.

The PCR ran on 60 Vbeta and 13 Jbeta primers. The method was immunoSEQ multiplex PCR; TCRdb's version includes in-frame clones alone and lacks a portion of them. Seen here are over 95,000 clones, 77% observed once, and the top ten hold approximately 10%. Findings and limits, study-wide: Presence/absence analyses took donor sequencing depth as roughly uniform.

Sequenced sample: PBMCs. The chain combines TRBV6-5 with TRBJ1-1; D gene unclear. The TCR originated in a man aged 35 to 55 in good health and CMV-seropositive. The CDR3 bases are TGTGCCAGCAGTTACCTGCCAGAATTACTGAACACTGAAGCTTTCTTT. Its protein product is CASSYLPELLNTEAFF.